Presented here are 24 T cell receptor beta chains from one specimen sequenced in a study of T cell therapy after organ transplantation. Antigens for these TCRs are unknown. The protocol was immunoSEQ multiplex PCR, while the TCRdb copy is restricted to in-frame clones and leaves out a portion. Among some 47,000 clones listed, approximately 94% were seen once. The input for sequencing was CD8+ T cells from blood, taken before autologous CMV-specific T cell therapy. The receptors stem from a human patient who had received a solid organ transplant and had CMV disease.

V is TRBV4-1 and J is TRBJ1-1; D is unresolved. This CDR3 spans 14 amino acids. Trimming removed 4 bases at V and 5 bases at J, with 14 bases between. The germline CDR1 and CDR2 sequences are MGHRA and YSYEKL. The CDR3: CASSPAAGRTEAFF. CDR3 in DNA: TGCGCCAGCAGCCCCGCGGCGGGTCGGACTGAAGCTTTCTTT.

V gene TRBV14 combines with J gene TRBJ2-1, with 7 bases fitting TRBD2. In germline, CDR1 is SGHDN, CDR2 FVKESK. CDR3 length equals 19 residues. V gave up 6 bases and J gave up 5 bases; unmatched junction bases: 22. The CDR3 DNA follows: TGTGCCAGCAGTCCTCCTCTGACGGGGGAGGGCCAAGGGGACAATGAGCAGTTCTTC. The encoded protein is CASSPPLTGEGQGDNEQFF.

The chain uses TRBV29-1 and TRBJ1-1; D uncertain. Germline CDR1 and CDR2: SQVTM and ANQGSEA. The length of the CDR3 is 12 residues. V lost 3 bases and J 0 bases, leaving 5 bases between the germline ends. CDR3 sequence: CSVDQLNTEAFF. DNA of the CDR3: TGCAGCGTTGACCAACTGAACACTGAAGCTTTCTTT.

The chain carries TRBV29-1 and TRBJ2-1; the match to TRBD2 covers 8 bases. The CDR3 runs 15 residues. CDR1 is SQVTM, CDR2 ANQGSEA, per germline. V was pared by 5 bases and J by 0 bases, with 6 bases of the junction left unmatched. CDR3 coding DNA: TGCAGCGTTCCTTCCGGGACTAGCTCCTACAATGAGCAGTTCTTC. As protein: CSVPSGTSSYNEQFF.

This clone was seen only a few times. V usage is TRBV19 and J usage is TRBJ1-5, with D unclear. Per the germline V gene, CDR1 is LNHDA and CDR2 is SQIVND (reference sequence). CDR3 size: 15 residues. Trimming pared 2 bases from V and 2 bases from J, leaving 10 bases between. CDR3 amino acids: CASSIQEVGNQPQHF. CDR3 nucleotide sequence: TGTGCCAGTAGTATACAGGAGGTGGGCAATCAGCCCCAGCATTTT.

The genes are TRBV5-1 and TRBJ2-7; no clear D. With 4 bases removed from V and 2 bases from J, the gap between germline ends came to 19 bases. The CDR3 has 16 amino acids. Germline V gene data show CDR1 as SGHRS and CDR2 as YFSETQ. CDR3 in DNA: TGCGCCAGCAGCCCGCCTGCGGCGGTAGTTCCCTACGAGCAGTACTTC. Protein sequence: CASSPPAAVVPYEQYF.

The genes are TRBV6-5 and TRBJ2-3; unclear D gene. Germline V gene sequence: CDR1 MNHEY, CDR2 SVGAGI. The CDR3 runs 15 residues. V lost 0 bases and J lost 2, with 9 bases in between. As DNA, the CDR3 is TGTGCCAGCAGTTACTCGAGGATAAACACAGATACGCAGTATTTT. This encodes CASSYSRINTDTQYF.

This sequence joins TRBV6-5 and TRBJ2-1; unclear D gene. Germline V gene data show CDR1 as MNHEY and CDR2 as SVGAGI. V shed 0 bases and J shed 5 bases, with 14 bases lying between them. The CDR3 is 16 amino acids. The CDR3 reads CASSYSPVLTNNEQFF. As DNA, the CDR3 is TGTGCCAGCAGTTACTCCCCGGTATTAACCAACAATGAGCAGTTCTTC.

This chain links TRBV11-2 with TRBJ2-1; perhaps TRBD1 as D (6 bases). Trimming shortened V by 1 base and J by 4 bases, and 8 bases separated the two germline ends. This CDR3 has 14 amino acids. CDR1 and CDR2 from the germline V gene are SGHAT and FQNNGV. CDR3: CASSLVQGYNEQFF. The DNA for the CDR3 is TGTGCCAGCAGCTTAGTTCAGGGGTACAATGAGCAGTTCTTC. Full variable domain (remainder filled in from reference TRBV11-2 and TRBJ2-1): EAGVAQSPRYKIIEKRQSVAFWCNPISGHATLYWYQQILGQGPKLLIQFQNNGVVDDSQLPKDRFSAERLKGVDSTLKIQPAKLEDSAVYLCASSLVQGYNEQFFGPGTRLTVL.

This clone was recorded once. This rearrangement joins TRBV5-8 to TRBJ2-2; D not resolved. This CDR3 contains 13 residues. V was shortened by 4 bases and J by 5 bases, with 9 bases between the two germline ends. Germline values: CDR1 SGHTS, CDR2 YDEGEE. This chain's CDR3 is CASSLIQTGELFF. The DNA for the CDR3 is TGTGCCAGCAGCCTAATTCAGACCGGGGAGCTGTTTTTT.

This rearrangement joins TRBV5-6 to TRBJ1-2, with a weak D call TRBD1 (5 bases). Germline CDR1 and CDR2: SGHDT and YYEEEE. V gave up 1 base and J gave up 8 bases, with 12 bases separating them. The CDR3 loop spans 13 amino acids. The CDR3 is CASSLLRGEGYTF. CDR3 sequence (DNA): TGTGCCAGCAGCTTGTTGCGAGGGGAAGGCTACACCTTC. The full variable domain, in which reference TRBV5-6 and TRBJ1-2 provide the parts outside the CDR3, is DAGVTQSPTHLIKTRGQQVTLRCSPKSGHDTVSWYQQALGQGPQFIFQYYEEEERQRGNFPDRFSGHQFPNYSSELNVNALLLGDSALYLCASSLLRGEGYTFGSGTRLTVV.

The chain is built from TRBV5-8 and TRBJ2-3; 8 nucleotides align to TRBD1. Germline trimming cut 4 bases from V and 1 base from J; bases unmatched to any gene: 5. This CDR3 region has 15 residues. The V gene's germline CDR1 is SGHTS and CDR2 YDEGEE. The CDR3 protein is CASSGGQGGTDTQYF. The CDR3 nucleotides are TGTGCCAGCAGCGGCGGACAGGGAGGCACAGATACGCAGTATTTT.

V and J are TRBV5-1 and TRBJ2-1; TRBD1 or TRBD2 may be the D gene (5 bases each). The V end lost 0 bases, the J end lost 0 bases, and 10 bases lay between the germline ends. Germline V gene lookup returns CDR1 SGHRS and CDR2 YFSETQ. CDR3 length: 16 residues. The CDR3 DNA follows: TGCGCCAGCAGCTTGGGAGGGGAGAACTCCTACAATGAGCAGTTCTTC. The encoded protein is CASSLGGENSYNEQFF.

The chain combines TRBV27 with TRBJ1-1; TRBD1 is a possible D gene (5 bases). The V end lost 6 bases, the J end lost 4 bases, and 15 bases lay between the germline ends. The CDR3 loop spans 14 amino acids. CDR1 MNHEY and CDR2 SMNVEV come from the germline V gene (reference sequence). This CDR3 reads CASREGTLGTEAFF. In DNA form, the CDR3 reads TGTGCCAGCAGAGAAGGGACGCTCGGCACTGAAGCTTTCTTT.

The V and J genes are TRBV6-5 and TRBJ2-7, with D perhaps TRBD1 (5 bases). The CDR3 runs 13 residues. Germline CDR1 is MNHEY and CDR2 is SVGAGI. V lost 4 bases and J lost 2, with 9 bases in between. CDR3: CASSWGTTYEQYF. CDR3 DNA sequence: TGTGCCAGCAGTTGGGGCACCACCTACGAGCAGTACTTC.

The V gene is TRBV5-1, the J gene TRBJ2-5, with D possibly TRBD1 on 5 matching bases. The ends were cut back, 0 bases at V and 5 bases at J, with 17 bases in the middle. CDR1 and CDR2 from the germline V gene are SGHRS and YFSETQ. This CDR3 comprises 16 residues. DNA of the CDR3: TGCGCCAGCAGCTTGGTATTCCAGGGCCGAGGCGAGACCCAGTACTTC. Its protein product is CASSLVFQGRGETQYF.

The chain joins TRBV7-6 to TRBJ2-5, with 13 bases aligning to TRBD2. With 2 bases clipped from V and 5 bases from J, the junction kept 5 bases outside the gene matches. Germline V gene lookup returns CDR1 SGHVS and CDR2 FNYEAQ. The CDR3 has 16 residues. The CDR3 loop is CASSLRTSGRGETQYF. CDR3 DNA sequence: TGTGCCAGCAGCTTACGGACTAGCGGGAGAGGGGAGACCCAGTACTTC.

The CDR3 nucleotides read TGCGCCAGCAGCCATAGGCGGGGAGGGATCTACGAGCAGTACTTC. This codes for CASSHRRGGIYEQYF. V gene TRBV4-1 combines with J gene TRBJ2-7; 7 positions match TRBD2. Germline loops: CDR1 MGHRA, CDR2 YSYEKL. The CDR3 covers 15 residues. J gave up 3 bases and V 3 bases, and 8 bases lay outside the gene matches.

V gene TRBV7-9 combines with J gene TRBJ2-3; D may be TRBD1 or TRBD2 (6 bases each). Germline V gene lookup returns CDR1 SEHNR and CDR2 FQNEAQ (reference sequence). This CDR3 spans 16 amino acids. Between the trimmed V and J ends, which lost 1 base and 2 bases, there was a span of 13 bases. CDR3 coding DNA: TGTGCCAGCAGCTTAGGGATCGGGGGCAACACAGATACGCAGTATTTT. It codes for CASSLGIGGNTDTQYF.

The rearrangement joins TRBV13 to TRBJ2-5; tentatively, D is TRBD1 or TRBD2 (5 bases each). The J call may be in error: the DNA end matches TRBJ2-7 better. The CDR3 extends over 14 amino acids. Germline-derived CDR1 and CDR2 are PRHDT and FYEKMQ (reference sequence). CDR3 coding DNA: TGTGCCAGCAGCTCGGGACCGAGCTCCTACGAGCAGTACTTC. Protein sequence: CASSSGPSSYEQYF.

The V call is TRBV9, the J call TRBJ2-3, with TRBD2 matching 9 bases. CDR1 and CDR2 from the germline V gene are SGDLS and YYNGEE. This CDR3 contains 15 residues. V lost 4 bases, J lost 1 base, and 4 bases stayed unmatched. The CDR3 coding sequence is TGTGCCAGCAGCACTCAGCGGGGGGGCACAGATACGCAGTATTTT. This gives the protein CASSTQRGGTDTQYF.

The CDR3: CASSLANIQKEQFF. Here the CDR3 DNA reads TGTGCCAGCAGCTTAGCGAACATACAGAAGGAGCAGTTCTTC. This chain joins TRBV7-8 and TRBJ2-1; no definite D call. This CDR3 is 14 amino acids long. The germline V gene encodes CDR1 SGHVS and CDR2 FQNEAQ. Trimming removed 0 bases at V and 10 bases at J, with 13 bases between.

This chain uses TRBV2 with TRBJ2-7; 9 nucleotides match TRBD1. The germline gives CDR1 SNHLY, CDR2 FYNNEI. V dropped 4 bases and J dropped 2; count of bases not matched to a gene: 21. The CDR3 runs 20 residues. The CDR3 DNA reads as TGTGCCAGCAGTGGATTCGGGGCCCCGGCCGGGACAGGGTTACCCTACGAGCAGTACTTC. Protein sequence: CASSGFGAPAGTGLPYEQYF.

The chain combines TRBV5-1 with TRBJ1-2; possible D gene TRBD1, 5 bases. Germline V gene lookup returns CDR1 SGHRS and CDR2 YFSETQ. V lost 0 bases, J lost 0 bases, and 12 bases lay in between. The CDR3 spans 16 residues. The CDR3 DNA reads TGCGCCAGCAGCTTGGATATGACAGCAGCTAACTATGGCTACACCTTC. Amino acid sequence: CASSLDMTAANYGYTF.